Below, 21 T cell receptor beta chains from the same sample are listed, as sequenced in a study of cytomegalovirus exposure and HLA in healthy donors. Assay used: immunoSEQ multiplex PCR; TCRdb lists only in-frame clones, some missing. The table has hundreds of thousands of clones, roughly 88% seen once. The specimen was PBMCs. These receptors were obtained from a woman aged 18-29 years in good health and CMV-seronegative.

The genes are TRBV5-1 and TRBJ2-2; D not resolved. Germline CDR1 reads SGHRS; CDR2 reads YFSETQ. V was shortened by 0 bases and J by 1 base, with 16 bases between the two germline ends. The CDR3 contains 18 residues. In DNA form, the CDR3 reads TGCGCCAGCAGCTTGGAGCCCTATCTATACGGGAACACCGGGGAGCTGTTTTTT. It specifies CASSLEPYLYGNTGELFF.

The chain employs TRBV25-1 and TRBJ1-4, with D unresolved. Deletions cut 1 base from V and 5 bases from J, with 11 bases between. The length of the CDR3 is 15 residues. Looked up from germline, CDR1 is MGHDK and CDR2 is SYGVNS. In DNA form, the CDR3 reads TGTGCCAGCAGTGAATGGAGCGGCCTCAATGAAAAACTGTTTTTT. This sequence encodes CASSEWSGLNEKLFF. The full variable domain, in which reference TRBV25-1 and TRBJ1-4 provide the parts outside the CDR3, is EADIYQTPRYLVIGTGKKITLECSQTMGHDKMYWYQQDPGMELHLIHYSYGVNSTEKGDLSSESTVSRIRTEHFPLTLESARPSHTSQYLCASSEWSGLNEKLFFGSGTQLSVL.

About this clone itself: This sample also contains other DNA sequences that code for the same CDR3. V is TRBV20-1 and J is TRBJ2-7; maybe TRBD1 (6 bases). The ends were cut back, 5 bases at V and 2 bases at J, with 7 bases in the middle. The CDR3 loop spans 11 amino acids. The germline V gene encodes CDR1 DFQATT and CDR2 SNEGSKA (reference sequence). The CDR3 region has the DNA TGCAGTGCTGGACAGACCTACGAGCAGTACTTC. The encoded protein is CSAGQTYEQYF.

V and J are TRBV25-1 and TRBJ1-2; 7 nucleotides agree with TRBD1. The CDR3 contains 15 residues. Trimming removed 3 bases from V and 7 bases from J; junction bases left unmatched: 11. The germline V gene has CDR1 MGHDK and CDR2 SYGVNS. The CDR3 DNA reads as TGTGCCAGCAGTGAGATCGGGACAGTGGGCGGTGGCTACACCTTC. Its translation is CASSEIGTVGGGYTF.

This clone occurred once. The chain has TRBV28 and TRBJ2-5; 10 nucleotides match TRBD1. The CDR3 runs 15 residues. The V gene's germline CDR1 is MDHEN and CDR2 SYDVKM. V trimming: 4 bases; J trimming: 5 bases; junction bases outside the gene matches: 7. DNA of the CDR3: TGTGCCAGCAGTTCGCCGACAGGGGGCAAGGAGACCCAGTACTTC. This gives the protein CASSSPTGGKETQYF.

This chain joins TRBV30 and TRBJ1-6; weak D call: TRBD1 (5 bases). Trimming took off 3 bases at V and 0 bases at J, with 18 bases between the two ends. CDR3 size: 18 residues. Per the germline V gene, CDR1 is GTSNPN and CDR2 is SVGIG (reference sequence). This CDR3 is CAWSPPGLTSSYNSPLHF. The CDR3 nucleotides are TGTGCCTGGAGCCCTCCGGGACTCACTAGCTCCTATAATTCACCCCTCCACTTT.

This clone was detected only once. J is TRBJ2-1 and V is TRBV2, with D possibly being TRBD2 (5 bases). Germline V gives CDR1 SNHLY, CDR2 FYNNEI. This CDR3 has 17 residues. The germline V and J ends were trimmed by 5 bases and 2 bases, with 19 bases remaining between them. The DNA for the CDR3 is TGTGCCAGCAGTCATCTTGCACCGGGATCGCCCTACAATGAGCAGTTCTTC. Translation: CASSHLAPGSPYNEQFF.

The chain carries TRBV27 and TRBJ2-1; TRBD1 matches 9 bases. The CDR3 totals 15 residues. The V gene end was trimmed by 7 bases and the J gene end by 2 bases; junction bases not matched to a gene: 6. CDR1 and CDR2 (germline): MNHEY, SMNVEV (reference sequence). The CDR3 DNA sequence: TGTGCCAGCACCTTCACAGGGGGCGCCTACAATGAGCAGTTCTTC. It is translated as CASTFTGGAYNEQFF.

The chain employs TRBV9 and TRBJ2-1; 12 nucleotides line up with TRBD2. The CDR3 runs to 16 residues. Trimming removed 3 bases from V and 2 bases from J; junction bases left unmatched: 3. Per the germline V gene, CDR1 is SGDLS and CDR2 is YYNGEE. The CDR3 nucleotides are TGTGCCAGCAGCGCCCGACTAGCGGGAGCCTACAATGAGCAGTTCTTC. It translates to CASSARLAGAYNEQFF. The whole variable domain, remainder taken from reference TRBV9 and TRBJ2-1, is DSGVTQTPKHLITATGQRVTLRCSPRSGDLSVYWYQQSLDQGLQFLIQYYNGEERAKGNILERFSAQQFPDLHSELNLSSLELGDSALYFCASSARLAGAYNEQFFGPGTRLTVL.

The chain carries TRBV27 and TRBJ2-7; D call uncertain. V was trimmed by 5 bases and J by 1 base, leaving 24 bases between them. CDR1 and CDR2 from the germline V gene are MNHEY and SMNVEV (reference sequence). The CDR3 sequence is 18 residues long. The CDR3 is CASSPLFSTSVRSYEQYF. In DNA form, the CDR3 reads TGTGCCAGCAGTCCCCTTTTTAGCACCTCAGTCCGTTCCTACGAGCAGTACTTC.

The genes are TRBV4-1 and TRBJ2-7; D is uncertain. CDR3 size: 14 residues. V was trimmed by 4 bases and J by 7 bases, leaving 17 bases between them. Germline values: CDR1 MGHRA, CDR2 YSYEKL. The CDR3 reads CASSPATSLYEQYF. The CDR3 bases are TGCGCCAGCAGCCCGGCGACTTCGCTTTATGAGCAGTACTTC.

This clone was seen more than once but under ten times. The CDR3 reads CASSLWTLQAGELFF. For the CDR3, the DNA is TGTGCCAGCAGTTTATGGACATTGCAGGCCGGGGAGCTGTTTTTT. The genes are TRBV27 and TRBJ2-2; a weak D match, TRBD1 (5 bases). V was trimmed by 1 base and J by 6 bases, leaving 12 bases between them. CDR3 length: 15 amino acids. Germline loops: CDR1 MNHEY, CDR2 SMNVEV (reference sequence).

The CDR3 protein is CASSLVLAGRSYEQYF. CDR3 coding DNA: TGTGCCAGCAGCCTTGTCCTAGCGGGAAGATCCTACGAGCAGTACTTC. The chain recombines TRBV27 with TRBJ2-7; 9 bases are shared with TRBD2. V lost 6 bases and J lost 1; bases outside the gene matches: 10. The CDR3 totals 16 residues. The germline gives CDR1 MNHEY, CDR2 SMNVEV (reference sequence).

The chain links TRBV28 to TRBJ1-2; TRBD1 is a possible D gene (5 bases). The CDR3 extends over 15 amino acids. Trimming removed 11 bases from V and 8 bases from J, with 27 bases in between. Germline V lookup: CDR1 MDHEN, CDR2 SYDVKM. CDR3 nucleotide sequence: TGTGCCGCAAGGACTATCGGGGGTGGGACGGACGGCTACACCTTC. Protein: CAARTIGGGTDGYTF.

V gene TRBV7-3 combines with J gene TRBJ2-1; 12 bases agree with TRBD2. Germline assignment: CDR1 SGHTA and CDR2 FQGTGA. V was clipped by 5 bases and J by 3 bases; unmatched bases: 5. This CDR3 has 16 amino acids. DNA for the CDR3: TGTGCCAGCAGCCCTAGCGGGAGGGCCCTCTACAATGAGCAGTTCTTC. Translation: CASSPSGRALYNEQFF.

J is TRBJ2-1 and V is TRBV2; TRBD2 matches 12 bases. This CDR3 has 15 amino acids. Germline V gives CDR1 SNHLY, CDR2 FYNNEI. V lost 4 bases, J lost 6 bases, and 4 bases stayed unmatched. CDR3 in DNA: TGTGCCAGCAGTGCCACTAGCGGGGGGTTCAATGAGCAGTTCTTC. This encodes CASSATSGGFNEQFF.

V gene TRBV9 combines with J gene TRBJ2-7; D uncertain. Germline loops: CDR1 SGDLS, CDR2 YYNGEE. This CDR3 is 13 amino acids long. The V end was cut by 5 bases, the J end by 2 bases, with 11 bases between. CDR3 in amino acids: CASSGTDPYEQYF. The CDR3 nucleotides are TGTGCCAGCAGTGGTACAGACCCCTACGAGCAGTACTTC.

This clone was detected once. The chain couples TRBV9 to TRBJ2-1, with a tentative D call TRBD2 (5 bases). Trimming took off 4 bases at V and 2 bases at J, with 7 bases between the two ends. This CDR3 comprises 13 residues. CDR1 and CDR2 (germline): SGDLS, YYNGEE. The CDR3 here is CASSSGAYNEQFF. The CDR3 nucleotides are TGTGCCAGCAGCTCCGGGGCCTACAATGAGCAGTTCTTC.

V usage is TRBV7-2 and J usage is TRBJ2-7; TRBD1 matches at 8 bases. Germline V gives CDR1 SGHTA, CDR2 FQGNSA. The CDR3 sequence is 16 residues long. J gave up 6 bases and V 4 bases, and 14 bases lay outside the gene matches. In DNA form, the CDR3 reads TGTGCCAGCAGCTCCCATTTGGTCCGGGGGACAGGCGAGCAGTACTTC. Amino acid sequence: CASSSHLVRGTGEQYF.

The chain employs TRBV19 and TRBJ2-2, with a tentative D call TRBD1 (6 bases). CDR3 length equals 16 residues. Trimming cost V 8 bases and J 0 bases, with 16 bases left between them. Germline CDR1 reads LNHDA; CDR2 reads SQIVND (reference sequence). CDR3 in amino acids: CASAPVWTANTGELFF. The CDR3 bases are TGTGCCAGTGCCCCTGTGTGGACAGCGAACACCGGGGAGCTGTTTTTT.

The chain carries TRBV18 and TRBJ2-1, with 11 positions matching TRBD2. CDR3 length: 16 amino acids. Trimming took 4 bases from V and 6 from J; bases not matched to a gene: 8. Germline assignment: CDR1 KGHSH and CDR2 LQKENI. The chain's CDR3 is CASSHNSGGAFNEQFF. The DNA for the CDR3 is TGTGCCAGCTCACACAATAGCGGGGGGGCTTTCAATGAGCAGTTCTTC.